The present TCR beta chain was sequenced within a study of yellow fever vaccine responses in identical twins. The CDR3 contains 16 residues. Germline loops: CDR1 SGHVS, CDR2 FNYEAQ. Trimming took 2 bases from V and 0 from J; bases not matched to a gene: 5. General study points: Twins reportedly had a vaccine T cell response that seemed partly convergent, partly personalized.

As to this clonotype: Its antigen is as yet unknown.

TCRdb reprocessed the RT-PCR reads via MiXCR and lists one record per CDR3 protein. The sample consists of under 20,000 distinct CDR3 sequences, 65% to 75% of them appearing once. The TCR originated in a woman aged 18 to 35 who received the yellow fever vaccine. The chain carries TRBV7-6 and TRBJ2-7, with 9 bases lining up with TRBD2. The specimen comprised T cells from blood (PBMCs), unsorted or a sorted subset (not recorded which), sampled before or after yellow fever vaccination (not recorded which). CDR3 in DNA: TGTGCCAGCAGCTTATACACTAGCGGGCGCTCCTACGAGCAGTACTTC. Its protein is CASSLYTSGRSYEQYF.